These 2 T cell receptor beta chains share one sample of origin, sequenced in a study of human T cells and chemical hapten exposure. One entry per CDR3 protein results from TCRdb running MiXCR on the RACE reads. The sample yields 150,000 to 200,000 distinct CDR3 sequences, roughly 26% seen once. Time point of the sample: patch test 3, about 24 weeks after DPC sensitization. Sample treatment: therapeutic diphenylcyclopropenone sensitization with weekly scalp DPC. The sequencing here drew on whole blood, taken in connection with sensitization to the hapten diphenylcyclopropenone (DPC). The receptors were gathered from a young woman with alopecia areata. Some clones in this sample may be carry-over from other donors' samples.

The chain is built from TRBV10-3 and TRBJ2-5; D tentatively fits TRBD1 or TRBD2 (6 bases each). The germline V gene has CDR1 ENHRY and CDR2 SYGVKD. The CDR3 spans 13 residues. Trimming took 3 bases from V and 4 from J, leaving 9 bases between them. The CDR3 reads CAISDGGGETQYF. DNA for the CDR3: TGTGCCATCAGTGACGGGGGCGGAGAGACCCAGTACTTC.

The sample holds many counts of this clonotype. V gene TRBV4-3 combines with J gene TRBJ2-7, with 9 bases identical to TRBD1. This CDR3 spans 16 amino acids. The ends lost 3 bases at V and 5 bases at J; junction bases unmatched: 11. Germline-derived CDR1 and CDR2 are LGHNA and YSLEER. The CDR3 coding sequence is TGCGCCAGCAGCCAGAACACCGGGACAGGGTCCCACGAGCAGTACTTC. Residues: CASSQNTGTGSHEQYF.